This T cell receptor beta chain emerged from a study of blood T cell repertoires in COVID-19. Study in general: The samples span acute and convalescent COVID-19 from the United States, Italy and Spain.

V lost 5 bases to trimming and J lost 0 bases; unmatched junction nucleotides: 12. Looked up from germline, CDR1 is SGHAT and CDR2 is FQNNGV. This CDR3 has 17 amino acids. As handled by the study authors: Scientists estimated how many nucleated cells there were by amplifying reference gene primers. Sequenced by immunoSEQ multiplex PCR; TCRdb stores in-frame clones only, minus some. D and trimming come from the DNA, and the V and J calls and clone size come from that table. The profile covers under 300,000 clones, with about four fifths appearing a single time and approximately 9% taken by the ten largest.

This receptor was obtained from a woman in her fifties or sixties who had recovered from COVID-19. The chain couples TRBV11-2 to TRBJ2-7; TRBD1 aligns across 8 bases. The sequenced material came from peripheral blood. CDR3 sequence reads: CASSPRGQDSISYEQYF. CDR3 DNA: TGTGCCAGCAGCCCGCGGGGACAGGACTCCATCTCCTACGAGCAGTACTTC. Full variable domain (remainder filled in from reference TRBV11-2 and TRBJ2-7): EAGVAQSPRYKIIEKRQSVAFWCNPISGHATLYWYQQILGQGPKLLIQFQNNGVVDDSQLPKDRFSAERLKGVDSTLKIQPAKLEDSAVYLCASSPRGQDSISYEQYFGPGTRLTVT.